This T cell receptor (beta chain) emerged from a study of T cells in Graves' hyperthyroidism and ophthalmopathy. This clonotype was found many times. CDR1 and CDR2 (germline): SGHRS, YFSETQ. Trimming cost V 5 bases and J 1 base, with 9 bases left between them. The CDR3 runs to 14 residues. RNA transcripts were the template for amplifying TCR beta CDR3 regions. When the TCR CDR3 underwent first-round RT-PCR, the HTBI primer set was used. From the multiplex PCR reads, TCRdb called clonotypes with MiXCR, one entry per CDR3 protein. The data show over 250,000 distinct CDR3 sequences, 25% to 30% seen once. V is TRBV5-1 and J is TRBJ2-2; TRBD2 might be the D (5 bases). Material: blood. The receptor was isolated from a man aged 35 to 55 with Graves' hyperthyroidism that later progressed to Graves' ophthalmopathy. The CDR3 nucleotides read TGCGCCAGCAGTTGGACTGAGAACACCGGGGAGCTGTTTTTT. This gives the protein CASSWTENTGELFF.